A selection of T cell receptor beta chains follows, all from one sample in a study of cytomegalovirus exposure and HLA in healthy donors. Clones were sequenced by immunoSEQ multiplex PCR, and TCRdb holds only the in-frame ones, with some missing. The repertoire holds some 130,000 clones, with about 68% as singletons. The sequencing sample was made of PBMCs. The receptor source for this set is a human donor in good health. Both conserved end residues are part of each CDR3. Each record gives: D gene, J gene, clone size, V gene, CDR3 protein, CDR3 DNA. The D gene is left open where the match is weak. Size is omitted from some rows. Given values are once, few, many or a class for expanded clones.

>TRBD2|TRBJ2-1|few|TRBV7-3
CASSPQSSGRNFF
TGTGCCAGCAGCCCGCAATCTAGCGGGAGGAACTTCTTC
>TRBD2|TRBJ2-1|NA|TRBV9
CASSVRGGGNEQFF
TGTGCCAGCAGCGTACGCGGGGGGGGGAATGAGCAGTTCTTC
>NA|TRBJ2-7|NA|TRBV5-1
CASVGEYYEQYF
TGCGCCAGCGTCGGGGAATACTACGAGCAGTACTTC
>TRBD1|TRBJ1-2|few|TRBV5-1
CASSSPGQGLVAGYGYTF
TGCGCCAGCAGCTCACCGGGACAGGGTCTGGTTGCGGGCTATGGCTACACCTTC
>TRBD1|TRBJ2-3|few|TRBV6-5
CASSYSGRGSSDTQYF
TGTGCCAGCAGTTACTCAGGCAGGGGGAGTTCGGATACGCAGTATTTT
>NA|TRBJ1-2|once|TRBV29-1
CSVEWGDGYTF
TGCAGCGTTGAATGGGGGGATGGCTACACCTTC
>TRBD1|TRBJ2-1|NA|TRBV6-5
CASSFPTGGSYNEQFF
TGTGCCAGCAGTTTTCCAACAGGGGGCTCCTACAATGAGCAGTTCTTC
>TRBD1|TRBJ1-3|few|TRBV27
CASSPGRAGGLISGNTIYF
TGTGCCAGCAGCCCCGGTAGAGCAGGGGGCCTTATCTCTGGAAACACCATATATTTT
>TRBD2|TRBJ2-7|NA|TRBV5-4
CASSQGGRVSYEQYF
TGTGCCAGCAGCCAGGGAGGGCGAGTCTCCTACGAGCAGTACTTC
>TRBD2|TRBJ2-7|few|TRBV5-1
CASSWTSAAEQYF
TGCGCCAGCAGCTGGACTAGCGCTGCCGAGCAGTACTTC
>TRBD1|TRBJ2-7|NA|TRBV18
CASSSDRAYEQYF
TGTGCCAGCTCATCAGACAGGGCCTACGAGCAGTACTTC
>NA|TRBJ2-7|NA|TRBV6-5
CASSPTGPYEQYF
TGTGCCAGCAGTCCTACAGGTCCCTACGAGCAGTACTTC
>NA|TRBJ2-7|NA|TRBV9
CASSVGIENYEQYF
TGTGCCAGCAGCGTAGGCATAGAGAACTACGAGCAGTACTTC
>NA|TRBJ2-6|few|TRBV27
CASSFAGANVLTF
TGTGCCAGCAGTTTCGCTGGGGCCAACGTCCTGACTTTC
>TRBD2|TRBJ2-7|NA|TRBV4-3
CASSQGHTSGRGSEQYF
TGCGCCAGCAGCCAAGGGCATACTAGCGGGAGGGGCTCCGAGCAGTACTTC
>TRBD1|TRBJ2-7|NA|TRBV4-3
CASSQVGWTGATEQSYEQYF
TGCGCCAGCAGCCAAGTGGGGTGGACAGGGGCGACCGAACAAAGCTACGAGCAGTACTTC